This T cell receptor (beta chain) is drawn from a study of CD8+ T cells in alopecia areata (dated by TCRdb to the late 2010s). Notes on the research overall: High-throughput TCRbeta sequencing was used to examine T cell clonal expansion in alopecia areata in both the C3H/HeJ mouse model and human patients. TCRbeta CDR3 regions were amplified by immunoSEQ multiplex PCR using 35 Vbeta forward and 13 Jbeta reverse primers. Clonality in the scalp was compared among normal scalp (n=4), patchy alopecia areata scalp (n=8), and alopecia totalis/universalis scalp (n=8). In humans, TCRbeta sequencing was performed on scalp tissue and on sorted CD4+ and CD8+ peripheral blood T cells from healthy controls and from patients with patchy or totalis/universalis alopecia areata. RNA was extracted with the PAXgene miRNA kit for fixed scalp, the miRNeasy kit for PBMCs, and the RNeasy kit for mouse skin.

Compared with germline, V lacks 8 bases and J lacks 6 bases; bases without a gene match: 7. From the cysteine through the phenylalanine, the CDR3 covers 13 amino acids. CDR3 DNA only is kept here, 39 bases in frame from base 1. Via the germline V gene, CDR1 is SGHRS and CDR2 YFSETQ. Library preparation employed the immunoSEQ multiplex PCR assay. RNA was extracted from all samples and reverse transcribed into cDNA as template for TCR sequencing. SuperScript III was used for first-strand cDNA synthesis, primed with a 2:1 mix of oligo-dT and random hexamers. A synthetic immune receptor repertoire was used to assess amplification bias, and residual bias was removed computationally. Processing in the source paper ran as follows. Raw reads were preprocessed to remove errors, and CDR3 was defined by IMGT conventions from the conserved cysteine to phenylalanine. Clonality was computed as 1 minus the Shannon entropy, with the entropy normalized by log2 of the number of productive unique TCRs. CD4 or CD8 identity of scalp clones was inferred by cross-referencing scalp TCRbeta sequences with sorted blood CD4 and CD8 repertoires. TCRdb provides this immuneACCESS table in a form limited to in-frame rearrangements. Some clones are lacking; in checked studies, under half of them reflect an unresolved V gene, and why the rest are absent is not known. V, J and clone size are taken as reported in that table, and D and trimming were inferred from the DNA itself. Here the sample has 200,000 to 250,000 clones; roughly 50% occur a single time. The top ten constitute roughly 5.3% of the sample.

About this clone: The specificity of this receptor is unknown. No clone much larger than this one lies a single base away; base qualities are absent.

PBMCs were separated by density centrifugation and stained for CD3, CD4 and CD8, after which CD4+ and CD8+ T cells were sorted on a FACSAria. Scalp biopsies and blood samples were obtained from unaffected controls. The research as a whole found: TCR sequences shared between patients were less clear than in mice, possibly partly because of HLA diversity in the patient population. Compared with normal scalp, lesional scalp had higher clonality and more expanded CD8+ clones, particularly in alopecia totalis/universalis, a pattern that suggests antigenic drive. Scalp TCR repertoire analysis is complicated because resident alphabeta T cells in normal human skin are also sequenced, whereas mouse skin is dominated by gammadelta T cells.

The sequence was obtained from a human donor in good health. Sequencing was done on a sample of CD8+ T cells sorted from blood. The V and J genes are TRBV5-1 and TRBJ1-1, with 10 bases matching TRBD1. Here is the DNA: TGCGCCAGTCGAGCGGGACAGGGGTCTGAAGCTTTCTTT. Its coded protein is CASRAGQGSEAFF. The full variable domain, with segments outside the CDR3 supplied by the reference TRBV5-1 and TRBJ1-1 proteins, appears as KAGVTQTPRYLIKTRGQQVTLSCSPISGHRSVSWYQQTPGQGLQFLFEYFSETQRNKGNFPGRFSGRQFSNSRSEMNVSTLELGDSALYLCASRAGQGSEAFFGQGTRLTVV.